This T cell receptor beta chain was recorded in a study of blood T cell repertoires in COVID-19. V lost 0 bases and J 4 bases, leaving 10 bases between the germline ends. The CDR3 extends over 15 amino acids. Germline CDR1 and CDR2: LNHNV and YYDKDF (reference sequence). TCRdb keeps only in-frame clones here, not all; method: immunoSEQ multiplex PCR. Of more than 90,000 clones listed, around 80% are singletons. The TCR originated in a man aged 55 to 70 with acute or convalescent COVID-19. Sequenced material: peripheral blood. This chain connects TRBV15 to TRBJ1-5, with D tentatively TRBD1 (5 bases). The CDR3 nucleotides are TGTGCCACCAGCAGAGATCTGGGGGGGAATCAGCCCCAGCATTTT. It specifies CATSRDLGGNQPQHF.